Included here is one T cell receptor beta chain sequence, with context. The data stem from a study of T-cell memory formation after mild COVID-19. Libraries for TCRalpha and TCRbeta carried sample barcodes and unique molecular identifiers via 5'RACE. TCRdb re-derived calls from the 5' RACE reads in MiXCR, one entry per CDR3 protein. The table lists approximately 350,000 distinct CDR3 sequences, 25% to 30% of them singletons. V lost 9 bases to trimming and J lost 7 bases; unmatched junction nucleotides: 14. The germline V gene has CDR1 ENHRY and CDR2 SYGVKD. The CDR3 has 15 amino acids. The chain links TRBV10-3 to TRBJ2-7; 11 bases agree with TRBD1. The sequencing input was PBMCs or a T cell subset sorted from them (not recorded which). The clonotype was recovered from an adult woman who had mild COVID-19 (a few samples of this study predate the infection). Cell type and time point are not known. The chain's CDR3 is CAMARVGQGAREQYF. CDR3 sequence (DNA): TGTGCCATGGCGCGTGTCGGACAGGGGGCAAGGGAGCAGTACTTC.